These T cell receptor beta chains were read from a single sample in a study of regulatory T cells in long-lasting Graves disease. TCRdb re-derived calls from the multiplex PCR reads in MiXCR, one entry per CDR3 protein. The table has about 400,000 distinct CDR3 sequences, about 20% seen once. Sequencing used peripheral blood mononuclear cells (PBMCs), obtained when the disease was refractory, from a patient treated with antithyroid drugs. Source of these receptors: a female donor with Graves disease. Both conserved end residues are part of each CDR3. A D gene is named only where the DNA matches it firmly. Some rows have no size entry. The others give once, few or many, or a class for an expanded clone.

CDR3: CASSFRGIALNEQYF
DNA: TGTGCCAGCAGCTTTAGGGGCATAGCGTTGAACGAGCAGTACTTC
D: -
J: TRBJ2-7
V: TRBV7-2
size: -
length: 15

CDR3: CASSRTGVLNTEAFF
DNA: TGTGCCAGTAGTAGGACAGGGGTCCTGAACACTGAAGCTTTCTTT
D: TRBD1
J: TRBJ1-1
V: TRBV19
size: -
length: 15

CDR3: CASSTTTPSETQYF
DNA: TGTGCCAGCAGTACAACGACTCCCTCGGAGACCCAGTACTTC
D: -
J: TRBJ2-5
V: TRBV12-3/TRBV12-4
size: many
length: 14

CDR3: CSVEVSAGNTIYF
DNA: TGCAGCGTTGAAGTTTCAGCTGGAAACACCATATATTTT
D: -
J: TRBJ1-3
V: TRBV29-1
size: -
length: 13

CDR3: CATSDFAGTGELFF
DNA: TGTGCCACCAGTGATTTCGCAGGAACCGGGGAGCTGTTTTTT
D: -
J: TRBJ2-2
V: TRBV24-1
size: -
length: 14

CDR3: CASSLDRDRVSPLHF
DNA: TGTGCCAGCAGCTTAGACCGGGACAGGGTCTCACCCCTCCACTTT
D: TRBD1
J: TRBJ1-6
V: TRBV11-2
size: many
length: 15

CDR3: CASSLGTGQRMGETQYF
DNA: TGTGCCAGCAGCCTAGGGACAGGGCAGCGCATGGGAGAGACCCAGTACTTC
D: TRBD1
J: TRBJ2-5
V: TRBV11-2
size: many
length: 17

CDR3: CASRSGMNTEAFF
DNA: TGTGCCAGCAGATCCGGGATGAACACTGAAGCTTTCTTT
D: -
J: TRBJ1-1
V: TRBV7-9
size: many
length: 13

CDR3: CASSLSGDYETQYF
DNA: TGTGCCAGCAGCCTTAGCGGGGATTACGAGACCCAGTACTTC
D: TRBD2
J: TRBJ2-5
V: TRBV7-2
size: many
length: 14

CDR3: CATSDSDRAWDTGELFF
DNA: TGTGCCACCAGTGATTCGGACAGGGCTTGGGACACCGGGGAGCTGTTTTTT
D: TRBD1
J: TRBJ2-2
V: TRBV24-1
size: many
length: 17

CDR3: CASSYSWGNTGELFF
DNA: TGTGCCAGCAGTTACTCGTGGGGGAACACCGGGGAGCTGTTTTTT
D: -
J: TRBJ2-2
V: TRBV6-5
size: few
length: 15

CDR3: CASSTVWGGDQPQHF
DNA: TGTGCCAGTAGTACCGTCTGGGGCGGAGATCAGCCCCAGCATTTT
D: -
J: TRBJ1-5
V: TRBV19
size: -
length: 15

CDR3: CASSLIPGADYGYTF
DNA: TGTGCAAGCAGTTTAATTCCGGGGGCCGACTATGGCTACACCTTC
D: -
J: TRBJ1-2
V: TRBV28
size: many
length: 15

CDR3: CASSGGPALEAGELFF
DNA: TGTGCCAGCAGTGGTGGGCCGGCGCTCGAGGCCGGGGAGCTGTTTTTT
D: -
J: TRBJ2-2
V: TRBV2
size: many
length: 16

CDR3: CASSLQIASGANVLTF
DNA: TGTGCCAGCAGCTTACAAATAGCTTCTGGGGCCAACGTCCTGACTTTC
D: -
J: TRBJ2-6
V: TRBV7-2
size: many
length: 16

CDR3: CATSDSTTGELFF
DNA: TGTGCCACCAGTGATTCCACCACCGGGGAGCTGTTTTTT
D: -
J: TRBJ2-2
V: TRBV24-1
size: -
length: 13

CDR3: CASSLLAGGRRLDEQFF
DNA: TGTGCCAGCAGCTTGTTAGCGGGAGGCCGCAGGTTGGATGAGCAGTTCTTC
D: TRBD2
J: TRBJ2-1
V: TRBV3-1
size: -
length: 17

CDR3: CATSRESKGYGYTF
DNA: TGTGCCACCAGCAGAGAAAGCAAGGGCTATGGCTACACCTTC
D: -
J: TRBJ1-2
V: TRBV15
size: -
length: 14

CDR3: CASSLVGYQETQYF
DNA: TGCGCCAGCAGCTTGGTAGGGTACCAAGAGACCCAGTACTTC
D: -
J: TRBJ2-5
V: TRBV5-1
size: few
length: 14

CDR3: CASSPSSRVDEQYF
DNA: TGCGCCAGCAGCCCCTCTAGTCGGGTAGACGAGCAGTACTTC
D: -
J: TRBJ2-7
V: TRBV5-1
size: few
length: 14

CDR3: CASSYRQAILTGELFF
DNA: TGTGCCAGCAGTTACAGACAGGCGATTCTCACCGGGGAGCTGTTTTTT
D: -
J: TRBJ2-2
V: TRBV6-9
size: few
length: 16

CDR3: CSARPRGQRSNQPQHF
DNA: TGCAGTGCTAGACCTCGGGGACAACGTAGCAATCAGCCCCAGCATTTT
D: -
J: TRBJ1-5
V: TRBV20-1
size: -
length: 16

CDR3: CASSFPAGGDTGELFF
DNA: TGTGCCAGCAGCTTTCCAGCGGGGGGGGATACCGGGGAGCTGTTTTTT
D: TRBD2
J: TRBJ2-2
V: TRBV2
size: -
length: 16

CDR3: CASSLSLGQGKSPLHF
DNA: TGTGCCAGCAGTTTATCTTTGGGACAGGGAAAATCCCCCCTCCACTTT
D: TRBD1
J: TRBJ1-6
V: TRBV12-3/TRBV12-4
size: -
length: 16

CDR3: CATSRANSPLHF
DNA: TGTGCCACCAGCAGAGCCAATTCACCCCTCCACTTT
D: -
J: TRBJ1-6
V: TRBV15
size: -
length: 12

CDR3: CASITPAGHVSQHF
DNA: TGTGCCAGCATCACTCCTGCAGGGCACGTCTCCCAGCATTTT
D: -
J: TRBJ1-5
V: TRBV6-2/TRBV6-3
size: many
length: 14

CDR3: CASSYQGDDTEAFF
DNA: TGTGCCAGCAGTTATCAGGGCGACGACACTGAAGCTTTCTTT
D: -
J: TRBJ1-1
V: TRBV6-2/TRBV6-3
size: few
length: 14

CDR3: CSASPLAGVSEQYF
DNA: TGCAGTGCTAGCCCCCTAGCGGGAGTTTCCGAGCAGTACTTC
D: TRBD2
J: TRBJ2-7
V: TRBV20-1
size: few
length: 14

CDR3: CAWSVMTGGTYEQYF
DNA: TGTGCCTGGAGTGTAATGACAGGGGGGACCTACGAGCAGTACTTC
D: TRBD1
J: TRBJ2-7
V: TRBV30
size: -
length: 15

CDR3: CASSPPGQIYEQYF
DNA: TGTGCCAGCAGTCCTCCGGGACAGATCTACGAGCAGTACTTC
D: TRBD1
J: TRBJ2-7
V: TRBV28
size: many
length: 14

CDR3: CASSPRTDPPYNEQFF
DNA: TGTGCCAGCAGCCCACGGACCGACCCCCCTTACAATGAGCAGTTCTTC
D: -
J: TRBJ2-1
V: TRBV28
size: few
length: 16

CDR3: CASSSPRGPVYEQYF
DNA: TGTGCCAGCAGCTCCCCTCGGGGGCCCGTATACGAGCAGTACTTC
D: -
J: TRBJ2-7
V: TRBV11-2
size: many
length: 15

CDR3: CASSSYDREYEQYF
DNA: TGTGCCAGCAGTAGCTATGACAGGGAGTACGAGCAGTACTTC
D: TRBD1
J: TRBJ2-7
V: TRBV28
size: -
length: 14

CDR3: CASSQRQGPSYGYTF
DNA: TGTGCCAGCAGCCAACGACAGGGGCCTAGCTATGGCTACACCTTC
D: TRBD1
J: TRBJ1-2
V: TRBV27
size: many
length: 15

CDR3: CASSALGQANTGELFF
DNA: TGTGCCAGCAGCGCCTTAGGACAGGCGAACACCGGGGAGCTGTTTTTT
D: TRBD1
J: TRBJ2-2
V: TRBV7-3
size: few
length: 16

CDR3: CSTTVANYEQYF
DNA: TGCAGTACGACTGTAGCGAACTACGAGCAGTACTTC
D: -
J: TRBJ2-7
V: TRBV20-1
size: many
length: 12

CDR3: CASRTGRDETQYF
DNA: TGTGCCAGCAGAACTGGCCGGGATGAGACCCAGTACTTC
D: -
J: TRBJ2-5
V: TRBV27
size: few
length: 13

CDR3: CASSQKMNTEAFF
DNA: TGTGCCAGCAGCCAGAAAATGAACACTGAAGCTTTCTTT
D: -
J: TRBJ1-1
V: TRBV3-1
size: few
length: 13

CDR3: CASSPPGVRETQYF
DNA: TGTGCCAGCTCCCCCCCGGGGGTCCGAGAGACCCAGTACTTC
D: -
J: TRBJ2-5
V: TRBV18
size: few
length: 14

CDR3: CSATLRFEARETQYF
DNA: TGCAGTGCTACTCTGCGGTTCGAGGCGAGGGAGACCCAGTACTTC
D: -
J: TRBJ2-5
V: TRBV20-1
size: many
length: 15

CDR3: CASSSMGLAGQYF
DNA: TGTGCCAGCAGTTCCATGGGACTAGCGGGGCAGTACTTC
D: TRBD2
J: TRBJ2-7
V: TRBV6-2/TRBV6-3
size: many
length: 13

CDR3: CAISASASDQNTGELFF
DNA: TGTGCCATCAGTGCCTCAGCTAGCGACCAGAACACCGGGGAGCTGTTTTTT
D: -
J: TRBJ2-2
V: TRBV10-3
size: few
length: 17